Listed here are 10 T cell receptor beta chains from one sample, sequenced in a study of shared clonotypes between healthy human individuals. Assay used: immunoSEQ multiplex PCR; TCRdb lists only in-frame clones, some missing. The sample consists of millions of clones, more than 80% of them appearing once. The sequenced sample was naive CD4+ T cells sorted from blood. Subset: CD45RA+ positively selected. The receptors were sampled from a young man in good health.

The rearrangement links TRBV19 to TRBJ2-3; D is unresolved. The CDR3 runs 15 residues. The germline gives CDR1 LNHDA, CDR2 SQIVND (reference sequence). Trimming stripped 3 bases from V and 0 bases from J, with 10 bases between. CDR3 sequence (DNA): TGTGCCAGTAGTATTCTGGCGCTTAGCACAGATACGCAGTATTTT. Its protein product is CASSILALSTDTQYF.

This clone was counted between two and nine times. The V call is TRBV5-4, the J call TRBJ1-4; D is ambiguous. This CDR3 has 12 residues. CDR1 SGHNT and CDR2 YYREEE come from the germline V gene (reference sequence). V lost 3 bases and J lost 8, with 8 bases in between. The chain's CDR3 is CASSYLGEKLFF. The CDR3 DNA reads TGTGCCAGCAGCTACCTGGGGGAAAAACTGTTTTTT.

For this clone: The sample contains more than one DNA sequence encoding this CDR3. The chain couples TRBV27 to TRBJ1-5; unclear D gene. The CDR3 is made up of 13 amino acids. Between the trimmed V and J ends, which lost 2 bases and 2 bases, there was a span of 4 bases. CDR1 and CDR2 from the germline V gene are MNHEY and SMNVEV (reference sequence). CDR3 bases: TGTGCCAGCAGTTTACAGGGCAATCAGCCCCAGCATTTT. It encodes CASSLQGNQPQHF.

Comment on this clone: Other nucleotide sequences from this sample produce the same CDR3. V and J are TRBV19 and TRBJ1-5; 10 bases agree with TRBD1. Per germline, CDR1 LNHDA and CDR2 SQIVND (reference sequence). CDR3 size: 15 residues. Trimming took 6 bases from V and 2 from J; bases not matched to a gene: 4. CDR3 DNA: TGTGCCAGTAGCTTGGACAGGGGGGGCAATCAGCCCCAGCATTTT. Translating it yields CASSLDRGGNQPQHF.

This clone has only one observation. The rearrangement uses TRBV6-6 and TRBJ1-1, with D possibly TRBD1 on 5 matching bases. This CDR3 has 14 residues. Trimming stripped 4 bases from V and 2 bases from J, with 11 bases between. CDR1 is MNHNY, CDR2 SVGAGI, per germline (reference sequence). The CDR3 coding sequence is TGTGCCAGCAGTTTTGGGGCAGACAACACTGAAGCTTTCTTT. Its protein is CASSFGADNTEAFF.

The chain employs TRBV25-1 and TRBJ2-2, with TRBD2 as a possible D gene (6 bases). The CDR3 sequence is 13 residues long. V gave up 4 bases and J gave up 3 bases, with 6 bases separating them. CDR1 MGHDK and CDR2 SYGVNS come from the germline V gene. The CDR3 nucleotides are TGTGCCAGCAGTGGGGGGGACACCGGGGAGCTGTTTTTT. This codes for CASSGGDTGELFF.

This clone was recorded only once. The chain is built from TRBV30 and TRBJ1-4; the D gene is possibly TRBD1 (5 bases). Per germline, CDR1 GTSNPN and CDR2 SVGIG (reference sequence). This CDR3 has 16 residues. Trimming pared 3 bases from V and 0 bases from J, leaving 14 bases between. As DNA, the CDR3 is TGTGCCTGGAGCGGGACCAAGATTGCAACTAATGAAAAACTGTTTTTT. This encodes CAWSGTKIATNEKLFF. The complete variable domain, with remaining parts taken from reference TRBV30 and TRBJ1-4, reads SQTIHQWPATLVQPVGSPLSLECTVEGTSNPNLYWYRQAAGRGLQLLFYSVGIGQISSEVPQNLSASRPQDRQFILSSKKLLLSDSGFYLCAWSGTKIATNEKLFFGSGTQLSVL.

This chain connects TRBV7-2 to TRBJ2-5; maybe TRBD2 (6 bases). Germline loops: CDR1 SGHTA, CDR2 FQGNSA. V was shortened by 5 bases and J by 7 bases, with 14 bases between the two germline ends. CDR3 length: 13 residues. The CDR3 DNA sequence: TGTGCCAGCAGCCCCCGGCGGGAAGGGACCCAGTACTTC. Translating it yields CASSPRREGTQYF.

About this clone: This specimen includes other DNA sequences encoding the same CDR3. The genes are TRBV5-6 and TRBJ1-3; D gene uncertain. This CDR3 region has 14 residues. Trimming stripped 2 bases from V and 0 bases from J, with 6 bases between. Germline V gene data show CDR1 as SGHDT and CDR2 as YYEEEE. The CDR3 region has the DNA TGTGCCAGCAGCTTAACACTCTCTGGAAACACCATATATTTT. It specifies CASSLTLSGNTIYF.

The V call is TRBV28, the J call TRBJ2-7; D possibly matches TRBD1 or TRBD2 (6 bases each). From germline, CDR1 is MDHEN and CDR2 SYDVKM. The CDR3 is made up of 15 amino acids. Trimming stripped 6 bases from V and 2 bases from J, with 17 bases between. This CDR3 is CASRPRGGSTYEQYF. The CDR3 DNA reads as TGTGCCAGCAGACCCCGAGGGGGGTCGACCTACGAGCAGTACTTC.